This entry features one TCR beta chain sequence. Trimming cost V 4 bases and J 1 base; bases outside gene matches: 5. Germline CDR1 SGHRS, CDR2 YFSETQ. The CDR3 is made up of 15 amino acids. This record comes from a study of blood T cell repertoires in COVID-19. Assay: immunoSEQ multiplex PCR; the TCRdb copy retains only in-frame clones and omits some. The data show about 160,000 clones, with roughly 89% seen just once and around a tenth held by the top ten. This clonotype was obtained from a woman between 70 and 85 years old with COVID-19, enrolled during active disease. The chain has TRBV5-1 and TRBJ1-3; the match to TRBD1 covers 7 bases. Sequencing input: peripheral blood. CDR3 loop: CASSLTGDSGNTIYF. CDR3 coding DNA: TGCGCCAGCAGCCTAACAGGGGATTCTGGAAACACCATATATTTT.